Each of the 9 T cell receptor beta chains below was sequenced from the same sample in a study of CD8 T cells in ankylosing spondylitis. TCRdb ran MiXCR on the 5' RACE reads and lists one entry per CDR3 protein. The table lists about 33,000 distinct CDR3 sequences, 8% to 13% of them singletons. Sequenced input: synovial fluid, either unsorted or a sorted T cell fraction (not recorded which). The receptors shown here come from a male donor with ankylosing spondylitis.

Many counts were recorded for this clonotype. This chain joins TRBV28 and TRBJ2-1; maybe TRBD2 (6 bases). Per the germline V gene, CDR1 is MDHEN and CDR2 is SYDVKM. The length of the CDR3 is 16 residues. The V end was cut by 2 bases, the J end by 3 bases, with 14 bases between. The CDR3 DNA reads TGTGCCAGCAGTTTACAGCAGGGACTCATCTACAATGAGCAGTTCTTC. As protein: CASSLQQGLIYNEQFF.

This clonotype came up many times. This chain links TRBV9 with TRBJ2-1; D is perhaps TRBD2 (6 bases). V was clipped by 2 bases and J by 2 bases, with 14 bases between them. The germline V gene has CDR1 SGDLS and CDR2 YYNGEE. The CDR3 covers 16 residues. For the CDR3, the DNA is TGTGCCAGCAGCGTCCCAACAGCGGGCGCCTACAATGAGCAGTTCTTC. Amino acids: CASSVPTAGAYNEQFF.

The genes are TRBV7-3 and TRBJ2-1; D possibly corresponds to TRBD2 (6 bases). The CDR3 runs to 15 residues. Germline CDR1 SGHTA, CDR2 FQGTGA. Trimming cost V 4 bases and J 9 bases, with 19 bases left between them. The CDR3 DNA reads TGTGCCAGCAGCTCTGAGCGGGCCGCGGTTCTTGAGCAGTTCTTC. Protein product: CASSSERAAVLEQFF.

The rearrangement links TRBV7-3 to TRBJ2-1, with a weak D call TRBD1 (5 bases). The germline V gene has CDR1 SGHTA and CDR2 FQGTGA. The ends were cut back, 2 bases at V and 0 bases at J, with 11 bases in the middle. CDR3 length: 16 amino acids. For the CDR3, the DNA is TGTGCCAGCAGCTTATCATCAGGGCTCTCCTACAATGAGCAGTTCTTC. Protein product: CASSLSSGLSYNEQFF. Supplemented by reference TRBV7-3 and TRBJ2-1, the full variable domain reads GAGVSQTPSNKVTEKGKYVELRCDPISGHTALYWYRQSLGQGPEFLIYFQGTGAADDSGLPNDRFFAVRPEGSVSTLKIQRTERGDSAVYLCASSLSSGLSYNEQFFGPGTRLTVL.

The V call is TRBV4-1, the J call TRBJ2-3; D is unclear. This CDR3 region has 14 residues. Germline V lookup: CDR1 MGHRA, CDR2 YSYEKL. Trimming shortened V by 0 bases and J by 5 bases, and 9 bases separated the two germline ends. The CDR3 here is CASSQETVGDTQYF. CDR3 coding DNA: TGCGCCAGCAGCCAAGAAACGGTTGGAGATACGCAGTATTTT.

CDR3 in amino acids: CASRQGAASYTF. Written as DNA, the CDR3 is TGTGCCAGCAGACAGGGGGCCGCGAGCTACACCTTC. The chain couples TRBV12-3 or TRBV12-4 to TRBJ1-2; 9 nucleotides agree with TRBD1. The CDR3 is made up of 12 amino acids. J was trimmed by 9 bases and V by 6 bases; bases with no gene match: 5.

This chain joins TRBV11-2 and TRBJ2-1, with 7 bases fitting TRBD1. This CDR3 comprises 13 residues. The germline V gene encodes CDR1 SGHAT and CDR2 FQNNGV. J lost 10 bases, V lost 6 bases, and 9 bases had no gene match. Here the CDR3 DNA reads TGTGCCAGCAGATCCAGTAGGGGGCCCGAGCAGTTCTTC. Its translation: CASRSSRGPEQFF. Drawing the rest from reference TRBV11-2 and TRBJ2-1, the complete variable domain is EAGVAQSPRYKIIEKRQSVAFWCNPISGHATLYWYQQILGQGPKLLIQFQNNGVVDDSQLPKDRFSAERLKGVDSTLKIQPAKLEDSAVYLCASRSSRGPEQFFGPGTRLTVL.

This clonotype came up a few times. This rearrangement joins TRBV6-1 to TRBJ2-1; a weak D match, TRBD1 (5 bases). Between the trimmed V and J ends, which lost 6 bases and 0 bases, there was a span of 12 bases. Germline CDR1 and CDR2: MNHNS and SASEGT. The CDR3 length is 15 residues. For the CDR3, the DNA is TGTGCCAGCAGCCGACAGACACCCTCCTACAATGAGCAGTTCTTC. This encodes CASSRQTPSYNEQFF.

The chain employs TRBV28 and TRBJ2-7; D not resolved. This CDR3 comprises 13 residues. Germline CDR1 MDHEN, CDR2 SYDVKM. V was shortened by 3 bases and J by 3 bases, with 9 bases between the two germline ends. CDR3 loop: CASSLLAVYEQYF. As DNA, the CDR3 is TGTGCCAGCAGTTTGCTGGCAGTCTACGAGCAGTACTTC. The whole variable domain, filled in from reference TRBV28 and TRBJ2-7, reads DVKVTQSSRYLVKRTGEKVFLECVQDMDHENMFWYRQDPGLGLRLIYFSYDVKMKEKGDIPEGYSVSREKKERFSLILESASTNQTSMYLCASSLLAVYEQYFGPGTRLTVT.